Presented here are 14 T cell receptor beta chains from one specimen sequenced in a study of blood T cells in healthy people across ages. Using a J-beta primer mix together with a sample-barcoded 5' primer, a second PCR was run for roughly 7 to 12 cycles. TCRdb ran MiXCR on the 5' RACE reads and lists one entry per CDR3 protein. The table lists 800,000 or so distinct CDR3 sequences, around 25% of them singletons. The sample was also linked to a second study, of T cells of mothers and their children.

The sample comprised blood. The origin of the receptors is a boy aged 5-17 years in good health.

The chain carries TRBV28 and TRBJ2-5; maybe TRBD1 (6 bases). The end of the DNA aligns better with TRBJ2-7, so the J call may be wrong. CDR3 length: 13 amino acids. Germline V gene sequence: CDR1 MDHEN, CDR2 SYDVKM. CDR3 coding DNA: TGTGCCAGCAGTTTTCGACAGGCCTACGAGCAGTACTTC. As protein: CASSFRQAYEQYF.

In its sample, this clonotype was seen once. This chain uses TRBV21-1 with TRBJ2-5; TRBD2 was called by the table and not checked on the DNA. The end of the DNA fits TRBJ2-7 better, so the J call may be wrong. TRBV21-1 is a documented pseudogene. This CDR3 is 12 amino acids long. This CDR3 is CASSIRRDEQYF. The CDR3 region has the DNA TGTGCCAGCAGCATCCGCAGGGACGAGCAGTACTTC.

The chain uses TRBV6-5 and TRBJ1-1, with D unclear. Germline assignment: CDR1 MNHEY and CDR2 SVGAGI. V lost 9 bases and J lost 1, with 9 bases in between. The CDR3 is 12 residues long. The CDR3 loop reads CASYGENTEAFF. Written as DNA, the CDR3 is TGTGCCAGTTACGGCGAGAACACTGAAGCTTTCTTT.

This clonotype was detected a few times. The V call is TRBV5-5, the J call TRBJ2-5; D is ambiguous. Between the trimmed V and J ends, which lost 3 bases and 4 bases, there was a span of 13 bases. Germline CDR1 reads SGHKS; CDR2 reads YYEKEE (reference sequence). The CDR3 extends over 14 amino acids. CDR3 residues: CASSWAWAAETQYF. The CDR3 coding sequence is TGTGCCAGCAGCTGGGCCTGGGCGGCAGAGACCCAGTACTTC. Combining the CDR3 with reference TRBV5-5 and TRBJ2-5 gives the whole variable domain DAGVTQSPTHLIKTRGQQVTLRCSPISGHKSVSWYQQVLGQGPQFIFQYYEKEERGRGNFPDRFSARQFPNYSSELNVNALLLGDSALYLCASSWAWAAETQYFGPGTRLLVL.

The table lists this clonotype with a few counts. The chain is built from TRBV18 and TRBJ1-1; D call uncertain. CDR1 and CDR2 (germline): KGHSH, LQKENI. Trimming cost V 8 bases and J 0 bases, with 16 bases left between them. The CDR3 sequence is 15 residues long. The CDR3 is CASTEISFMNTEAFF. In DNA form, the CDR3 reads TGTGCCAGCACCGAGATAAGCTTCATGAACACTGAAGCTTTCTTT.

In this sample, this clonotype turned up a few times. The V call is TRBV7-9, the J call TRBJ2-7; 9 bases are a match to TRBD1. Trimming cost V 0 bases and J 4 bases; bases outside gene matches: 4. Germline V gene lookup returns CDR1 SEHNR and CDR2 FQNEAQ (reference sequence). CDR3 length equals 15 residues. The CDR3 DNA sequence: TGTGCCAGCAGCTTAGCCGACAGGGGGAATTACGAGCAGTACTTC. Protein product: CASSLADRGNYEQYF.

The V and J genes are TRBV2 and TRBJ2-1, with D unresolved. This CDR3 comprises 15 residues. V dropped 1 base and J dropped 3 bases, with 10 bases sitting between them. The germline gives CDR1 SNHLY, CDR2 FYNNEI. The CDR3: CASSEERQRYNEQFF. The DNA of the CDR3 is TGTGCCAGCAGTGAAGAACGACAACGCTACAATGAGCAGTTCTTC.

V usage is TRBV9 and J usage is TRBJ2-3; unclear D gene. The CDR3 runs 15 residues. From germline, CDR1 is SGDLS and CDR2 YYNGEE. V gave up 0 bases and J gave up 0 bases, with 8 bases separating them. The CDR3, as DNA: TGTGCCAGCAGCGTAGGACCAGTGAGCACAGATACGCAGTATTTT. Residues: CASSVGPVSTDTQYF. Full variable domain (remainder filled in from reference TRBV9 and TRBJ2-3): DSGVTQTPKHLITATGQRVTLRCSPRSGDLSVYWYQQSLDQGLQFLIQYYNGEERAKGNILERFSAQQFPDLHSELNLSSLELGDSALYFCASSVGPVSTDTQYFGPGTRLTVL.

This clonotype came up a few times. The chain joins TRBV12-3 or TRBV12-4 to TRBJ2-1, with TRBD2 matching over 7 bases. The CDR3 length is 15 residues. V gave up 5 bases and J gave up 5 bases; unmatched junction bases: 9. The CDR3 sequence is CASSRDYRYDNEQFF. The CDR3 DNA follows: TGTGCCAGCAGTCGGGACTACCGATATGACAATGAGCAGTTCTTC.

The chain recombines TRBV4-3 with TRBJ1-4; TRBD1 might be the D (5 bases). CDR1 and CDR2 (germline): LGHNA, YSLEER. The CDR3 loop spans 16 amino acids. V was cut by 4 bases and J by 0 bases, with 12 bases left in between. CDR3 amino acids: CASSPLRGATNEKLFF. The DNA of the CDR3 is TGCGCCAGCAGCCCCCTCCGGGGGGCAACTAATGAAAAACTGTTTTTT.

This clonotype was seen a handful of times. This rearrangement joins TRBV7-9 to TRBJ2-6; D unresolved. Germline V gives CDR1 SEHNR, CDR2 FQNEAQ (reference sequence). There are 16 residues in the CDR3. V lost 8 bases and J lost 0, with 14 bases in between. This CDR3 is CASHAADLSGANVLTF. The CDR3 DNA reads TGTGCCAGCCATGCGGCGGATCTCTCTGGGGCCAACGTCCTGACTTTC. Together with reference TRBV7-9 and TRBJ2-6, the CDR3 gives the full variable domain: DTGVSQNPRHKITKRGQNVTFRCDPISEHNRLYWYRQTLGQGPEFLTYFQNEAQLEKSRLLSDRFSAERPKGSFSTLEIQRTEQGDSAMYLCASHAADLSGANVLTFGAGSRLTVL.

In its sample, this clonotype was seen many times. The chain employs TRBV7-3 and TRBJ2-2; no clear D gene. The germline gives CDR1 SGHTA, CDR2 FQGTGA. Between the trimmed V and J ends, which lost 1 base and 2 bases, there was a span of 5 bases. CDR3 size: 14 residues. CDR3 region: CASSLSPNTGELFF. CDR3 bases: TGTGCCAGCAGCTTAAGTCCTAACACCGGGGAGCTGTTTTTT.

The J gene is TRBJ2-2, the V gene TRBV7-2; 10 nucleotides line up with TRBD1. The V gene end was trimmed by 7 bases and the J gene end by 4 bases; junction bases not matched to a gene: 3. There are 14 residues in the CDR3. CDR1 and CDR2 (germline): SGHTA, FQGNSA. The CDR3 loop reads CASIRDRGTGELFF. Written as DNA, the CDR3 is TGTGCCAGCATCCGGGACAGGGGCACCGGGGAGCTGTTTTTT. Together with reference TRBV7-2 and TRBJ2-2, the CDR3 gives the full variable domain: GAGVSQSPSNKVTEKGKDVELRCDPISGHTALYWYRQSLGQGLEFLIYFQGNSAPDKSGLPSDRFSAERTGGSVSTLTIQRTQQEDSAVYLCASIRDRGTGELFFGEGSRLTVL.

The chain uses TRBV7-2 and TRBJ2-5; D not resolved. Germline lookup yields CDR1 SGHTA and CDR2 FQGNSA. The V gene lost 2 bases and the J gene lost 0 bases, with 10 bases spanning the gap. The CDR3 extends over 15 amino acids. The CDR3 loop is CASSLKPEYQETQYF. The CDR3 DNA reads as TGTGCCAGCAGCTTAAAGCCAGAGTACCAAGAGACCCAGTACTTC.